Listed below are T cell receptor beta chains from one sample, sequenced in a study of T-cell reconstitution after alpha-beta-depleted transplantation in children. TCRdb re-analysed the PCR reads in MiXCR, keeping a single row per CDR3 protein. The repertoire holds 380,000 or so distinct CDR3 sequences, roughly 15% seen once, with about 4.5% in the top ten. This sample comprised PBMCs, obtained from the stem cell graft. Receptors originate from a human donor who donated a stem cell graft to a child with Fanconi anemia. CDR3s include the opening cysteine and the closing phenylalanine or tryptophan. A D gene is named only where the DNA matches it firmly. Where a row states a size, it is once, few, many or the class of an expanded clone; other rows omit it.

.,TRBV10-2,14,.,TRBJ1-2,CASSESVGTVGYTF,TGCGCCAGCAGTGAGTCGGTGGGCACGGTAGGCTACACCTTC
few,TRBV28,17,TRBD1,TRBJ2-5,CASSVTTGSFGQETQYF,TGTGCCAGCAGTGTAACGACAGGGAGTTTCGGCCAAGAGACCCAGTACTTC
few,TRBV30,13,.,TRBJ2-3,CAWMVLGADTQYF,TGTGCCTGGATGGTTCTTGGCGCAGATACGCAGTATTTT
.,TRBV7-2,17,TRBD1,TRBJ2-7,CASSPVLGQGTHYEQYF,TGTGCCAGCAGCCCAGTCCTCGGACAGGGTACCCACTACGAGCAGTACTTC
many,TRBV7-6,17,TRBD2,TRBJ2-1,CASSLFSSGGGPMEQFF,TGTGCCAGCAGCTTATTCTCTAGCGGGGGGGGCCCTATGGAGCAGTTCTTC
.,TRBV20-1,11,.,TRBJ1-1,CSARAATEAFF,TGCAGTGCTAGAGCAGCCACTGAAGCTTTCTTT
.,TRBV12-3/TRBV12-4,15,.,TRBJ1-3,CASSLGTFSGNTIYF,TGTGCCAGCAGTTTAGGGACGTTCTCTGGAAACACCATATATTTT
few,TRBV4-3,14,.,TRBJ2-1,CASSPWVAVNEQFF,TGCGCCAGCAGCCCGTGGGTAGCGGTTAATGAGCAGTTCTTC
.,TRBV20-1,13,.,TRBJ2-1,CSAGHRGYNEQFF,TGCAGTGCTGGTCACCGGGGCTACAATGAGCAGTTCTTC
.,TRBV20-1,16,.,TRBJ2-5,CSARDQGGAIRETQYF,TGCAGTGCTAGAGACCAGGGGGGCGCGATTAGAGAGACCCAGTACTTC
many,TRBV4-2,14,.,TRBJ1-2,CASSQDSTNYGYTF,TGTGCCAGCAGCCAAGATTCCACTAACTATGGCTACACCTTC
many,TRBV5-1,14,.,TRBJ2-2,CASSLSFGDGELFF,TGCGCCAGCAGCTTGAGTTTCGGGGACGGGGAGCTGTTTTTT
many,TRBV6-2/TRBV6-3,14,.,TRBJ1-2,CASRPGPNNYGYTF,TGTGCCAGCAGACCGGGACCGAACAACTATGGCTACACCTTC
few,TRBV5-1,13,.,TRBJ1-4,CASSFNREGELFF,TGCGCCAGCAGCTTTAACAGGGAGGGAGAACTGTTTTTT
.,TRBV7-2,15,TRBD1,TRBJ2-3,CASSLYDREADTQYF,TGTGCCAGCAGCTTATATGACAGGGAAGCGGATACGCAGTATTTT
few,TRBV25-1,15,TRBD1,TRBJ1-2,CASSELDREGNGYTF,TGTGCCAGCAGTGAACTAGACAGGGAGGGCAATGGCTACACCTTC
many,TRBV12-3/TRBV12-4,13,.,TRBJ2-7,CASTSSGTYEQYF,TGTGCCAGCACAAGTAGCGGAACCTACGAGCAGTACTTC
.,TRBV19,13,.,TRBJ1-4,CASSQDRSGKLFF,TGTGCCAGTAGCCAGGACCGGAGTGGCAAACTGTTTTTT
.,TRBV27,16,.,TRBJ1-5,CASSPSAGESNQPQHF,TGTGCCAGCAGTCCCTCGGCGGGGGAGAGCAATCAGCCCCAGCATTTT
few,TRBV29-1,16,TRBD1,TRBJ1-2,CSVIISPGGQAYGYTF,TGCAGCGTTATAATTTCCCCTGGCGGACAGGCTTATGGCTACACCTTC
many,TRBV27,15,.,TRBJ1-3,CASSSTPSSGNTIYF,TGTGCCAGCAGTTCCACGCCGAGCTCTGGAAACACCATATATTTT
few,TRBV20-1,13,.,TRBJ1-2,CSAWKRLNYGYTF,TGCAGTGCTTGGAAACGATTAAACTACGGCTACACCTTC
.,TRBV29-1,12,TRBD2,TRBJ2-1,CSVRTSYNEQFF,TGCAGCGTCCGGACTAGTTACAATGAGCAGTTCTTC
many,TRBV24-1,13,.,TRBJ2-5,CATSDTYQETQYF,TGTGCCACCAGTGATACCTACCAAGAGACCCAGTACTTC
.,TRBV11-2,16,TRBD1,TRBJ2-1,CASSTQDRGSYNEQFF,TGTGCCAGCAGCACACAAGACAGGGGGTCCTACAATGAGCAGTTCTTC
.,TRBV13,14,TRBD2,TRBJ2-1,CARGLGTSGGASFF,TGTGCCAGGGGCCTCGGGACTAGCGGGGGGGCAAGCTTCTTC
many,TRBV10-3,14,TRBD1,TRBJ2-2,CAISSGGNTGELFF,TGTGCCATCAGTTCAGGGGGCAACACCGGGGAGCTGTTTTTT
.,TRBV9,17,.,TRBJ2-3,CASSVPLQGYGTDTQYF,TGTGCCAGCAGCGTCCCCCTCCAGGGGTACGGCACAGATACGCAGTATTTT
.,TRBV7-2,13,TRBD1,TRBJ1-2,CASSWDRYYGYTF,TGTGCCAGCAGCTGGGACAGGTACTATGGCTACACCTTC
.,TRBV5-5,15,.,TRBJ1-1,CASSAVRQVNTEAFF,TGTGCCAGCAGCGCCGTACGACAGGTGAACACTGAAGCTTTCTTT
many,TRBV12-3/TRBV12-4,15,.,TRBJ2-1,CASSLYPGGVDEQFF,TGTGCCAGCAGTTTATATCCCGGCGGGGTGGATGAGCAGTTCTTC
few,TRBV12-3/TRBV12-4,16,TRBD1,TRBJ1-2,CASSLAGQGFWYGYTF,TGTGCCAGCAGTTTAGCGGGACAGGGATTCTGGTATGGCTACACCTTC
few,TRBV11-2,15,.,TRBJ1-4,CASSQTGTRREKLFF,TGTGCCAGCAGCCAGACCGGGACCCGGCGGGAAAAACTGTTTTTT
.,TRBV7-9,17,TRBD2,TRBJ2-3,CASSYRTSGGQADTQYF,TGTGCCAGCAGCTATCGGACTAGCGGGGGGCAAGCAGATACGCAGTATTTT
.,TRBV20-1,12,.,TRBJ2-3,CSAKRRTDTQYF,TGCAGTGCTAAGCGGCGCACAGATACGCAGTATTTT
.,TRBV20-1,14,.,TRBJ1-1,CSARNGGWLTEAFF,TGCAGTGCTAGAAACGGGGGATGGCTCACTGAAGCTTTCTTT
many,TRBV7-8,13,TRBD1,TRBJ2-7,CASSPGQIYEQYF,TGTGCCAGCAGCCCGGGACAGATCTACGAGCAGTACTTC
many,TRBV7-9,13,.,TRBJ2-1,CASSLEVWSEQFF,TGTGCCAGCAGCTTAGAGGTTTGGAGTGAGCAGTTCTTC
.,TRBV12-3/TRBV12-4,14,TRBD1,TRBJ2-5,CASSPPGTEETQYF,TGTGCCAGCAGTCCACCCGGGACAGAAGAGACCCAGTACTTC